The 8 T cell receptor beta chains given below trace back to one sample, sequenced in a study of blood T cells in healthy people across ages. A second PCR of about 6 to 12 cycles used a sample-barcoded 5' primer and a J-beta primer mix. A single record per CDR3 protein comes from TCRdb applying MiXCR to the 5' RACE reads. Of about 560,000 distinct CDR3 sequences detected, around a quarter appear once; the ten largest clones hold roughly 3.5%. These same records also appear under a second study, on T cells of mothers and their children.

The sequenced sample consisted of blood. The receptors originated from a boy aged 2 to 10 in good health.

This clonotype came up a few times. The V gene is TRBV6-1, the J gene TRBJ1-5; possible D gene TRBD1, 5 bases. CDR1 is MNHNS and CDR2 is SASEGT in the germline V gene. The germline V and J ends were trimmed by 6 bases and 4 bases, with 22 bases remaining between them. This CDR3 contains 17 residues. DNA of the CDR3: TGTGCCAGCAGCAACCCCGGGGGACCGGCCCTGAATCAGCCCCAGCATTTT. This translates into CASSNPGGPALNQPQHF.

The gene calls are TRBV20-1 and TRBJ2-2, with 11 bases lining up with TRBD2. CDR3 length: 13 amino acids. Germline V CDR1 and CDR2: DFQATT, SNEGSKA (reference sequence). With V trimmed by 6 bases and J by 6 bases, 3 bases remained unmatched. The CDR3 DNA reads as TGCAGTGCGCGGACTAGCGGGCCCGGGGAGCTGTTTTTT. Translation gives CSARTSGPGELFF.

The rearrangement joins TRBV3-1 to TRBJ2-1; no firm D call. The J call could be wrong; TRBJ2-5 is a better fit for the DNA end. There are 15 residues in the CDR3. Germline lookup yields CDR1 LGHDT and CDR2 YNNKEL (reference sequence). The CDR3 reads CASSQDFSPKETQYF. CDR3 sequence (DNA): TGTGCCAGCAGCCAAGATTTTTCCCCTAAAGAGACCCAGTACTTC.

This clonotype was recorded a few times. The chain carries TRBV5-1 and TRBJ2-5; D ambiguous. The DNA end is a closer match to TRBJ2-7, so the J assignment may be wrong. CDR1 is SGHRS and CDR2 is YFSETQ in the germline V gene. The CDR3 is 14 amino acids. CDR3 loop: CASSLVSTSYEQYF. DNA for the CDR3: TGCGCCAGCAGCTTGGTCTCGACATCGTACGAGCAGTACTTC.

This clonotype was detected only a few times. The CDR3 sequence: CASKTTSGVYNEQFF. CDR3 nucleotides: TGTGCCAGCAAGACAACTAGCGGGGTCTACAATGAGCAGTTCTTC. The V call is TRBV6-1, the J call TRBJ2-5; 10 positions agree with TRBD2. The J call may be wrong; the DNA end is better matched by TRBJ2-1. CDR3 length equals 15 residues. Per germline, CDR1 MNHNS and CDR2 SASEGT.

This clonotype was seen many times. The genes are TRBV4-3 and TRBJ2-1, with D possibly being TRBD2 (6 bases). Germline V CDR1 and CDR2: LGHNA, YSLEER. CDR3 length: 19 residues. V gave up 5 bases and J gave up 4 bases, with 27 bases separating them. The CDR3 DNA reads TGCGCCAGCAGCTCCCGTAAGATCTATAGCGGAGGCGAGTACAATGAGCAGTTCTTC. Translating it yields CASSSRKIYSGGEYNEQFF.

This clonotype came up a few times. The J gene is TRBJ2-7, the V gene TRBV9; 11 nucleotides line up with TRBD2. The J call is uncertain, as TRBJ2-1 better fits the DNA end. The CDR3 runs to 17 residues. From germline, CDR1 is SGDLS and CDR2 YYNGEE. CDR3 DNA sequence: TGTGCCAGCAGCTTAGGATCCGGGGGACTAGCGGACAATGAGCAGTTCTTC. This translates into CASSLGSGGLADNEQFF.

This chain links TRBV11-2 with TRBJ2-6; D remains unclear. This CDR3 has 15 residues. Germline lookup yields CDR1 SGHAT and CDR2 FQNNGV. V gave up 6 bases and J gave up 1 base, with 10 bases separating them. The chain's CDR3 is CASRKGWSGANVLTF. The CDR3 DNA sequence: TGTGCCAGCAGGAAAGGGTGGTCTGGGGCCAACGTCCTGACTTTC.